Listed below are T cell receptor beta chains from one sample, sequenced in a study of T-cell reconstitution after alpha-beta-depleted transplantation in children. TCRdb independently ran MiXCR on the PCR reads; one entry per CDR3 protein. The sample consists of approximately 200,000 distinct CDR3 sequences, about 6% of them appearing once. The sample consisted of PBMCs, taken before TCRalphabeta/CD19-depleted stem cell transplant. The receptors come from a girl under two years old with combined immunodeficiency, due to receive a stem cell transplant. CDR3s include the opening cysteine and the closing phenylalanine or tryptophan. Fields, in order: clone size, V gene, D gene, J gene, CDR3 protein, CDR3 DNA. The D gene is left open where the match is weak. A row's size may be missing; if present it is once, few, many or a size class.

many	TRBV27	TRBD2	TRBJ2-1	CASSLLPPLAGNNEQFF	TGTGCCAGCAGTTTATTACCCCCACTAGCGGGGAACAATGAGCAGTTCTTC
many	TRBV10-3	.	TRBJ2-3	CAIRGSWGTDTQYF	TGTGCCATCAGGGGCTCGTGGGGGACAGATACGCAGTATTTT
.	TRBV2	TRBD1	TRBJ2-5	CASSPPGQPQETQYF	TGTGCCAGCAGTCCACCGGGACAGCCACAAGAGACCCAGTACTTC
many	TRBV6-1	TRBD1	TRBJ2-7	CASSEGTGAFEQYF	TGTGCCAGCAGTGAAGGGACAGGGGCATTCGAGCAGTACTTC
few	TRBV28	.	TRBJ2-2	CASSLAPTGELFF	TGTGCCAGCAGTTTAGCCCCGACCGGGGAGCTGTTTTTT
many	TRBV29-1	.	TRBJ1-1	CSVAGGAYTEAFF	TGCAGCGTTGCCGGGGGGGCCTACACTGAAGCTTTCTTT
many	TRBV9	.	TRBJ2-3	CASRLNTDSESTDTQYF	TGTGCCAGCAGGTTAAACACCGACAGTGAGAGCACAGATACGCAGTATTTT
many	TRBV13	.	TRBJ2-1	CASSLSPGVYEQFF	TGTGCCAGCAGCCTATCACCCGGGGTCTATGAGCAGTTCTTC
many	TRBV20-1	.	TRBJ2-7	CSVLDNAYEQYF	TGCAGTGTACTAGACAATGCCTACGAGCAGTACTTC
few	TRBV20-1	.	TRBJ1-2	CSARRYGAEGYTF	TGCAGTGCTAGAAGATATGGGGCTGAGGGCTACACCTTC
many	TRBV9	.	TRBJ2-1	CASGQHPGGFNTYNEQFF	TGTGCCAGCGGACAGCACCCGGGGGGCTTCAATACATACAATGAGCAGTTCTTC
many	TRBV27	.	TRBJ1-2	CASSFGQGYGYTF	TGTGCCAGCAGTTTTGGGCAGGGATATGGCTACACCTTC
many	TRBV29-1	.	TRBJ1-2	CSVEGYTF	TGCAGCGTAGAGGGCTACACCTTC
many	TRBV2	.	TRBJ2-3	CASSGDHTDTQYF	TGTGCCAGCAGTGGGGACCACACAGATACGCAGTATTTT
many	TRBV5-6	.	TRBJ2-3	CASSLTRALADTQYF	TGTGCCAGCAGCTTGACCAGGGCATTGGCAGATACGCAGTATTTT
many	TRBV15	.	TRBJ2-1	CATFTDEGEQFF	TGTGCCACCTTCACTGACGAAGGTGAGCAGTTCTTC
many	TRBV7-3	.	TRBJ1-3	CASSPKPGSGNTIYF	TGTGCCAGCAGTCCCAAGCCCGGCTCTGGAAACACCATATATTTT
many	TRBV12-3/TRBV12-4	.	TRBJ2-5	CVSSPRSGAPYQETQYF	TGTGTCAGCAGTCCCCGCTCGGGGGCCCCGTACCAAGAGACCCAGTACTTC
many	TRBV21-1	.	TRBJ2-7	CASRPGQGYYEQYF	TGTGCCAGCAGGCCGGGACAGGGATACTACGAGCAGTACTTC
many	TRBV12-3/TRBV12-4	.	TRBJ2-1	CASSPGIYNEQFF	TGTGCCAGCAGCCCAGGAATTTACAATGAGCAGTTCTTC
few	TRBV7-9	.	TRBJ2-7	CASSLSGYYEQYF	TGTGCCAGCAGCTTATCTGGCTATTACGAGCAGTACTTC
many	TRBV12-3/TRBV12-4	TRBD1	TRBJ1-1	CASSPRDRSTEAFF	TGTGCCAGCAGTCCTCGGGACAGGTCCACTGAAGCTTTCTTT
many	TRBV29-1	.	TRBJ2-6	CSVVGGPGANVLTF	TGCAGCGTTGTGGGAGGTCCTGGGGCCAACGTCCTGACTTTC
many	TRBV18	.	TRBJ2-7	CASSSNNYEQYF	TGTGCCAGCTCATCGAATAACTACGAGCAGTACTTC
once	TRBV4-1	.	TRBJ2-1	CASSQDSLTAQQFF	TGCGCCAGCAGCCAAGACTCGTTGACAGCCCAGCAGTTCTTC
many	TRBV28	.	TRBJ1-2	CASSRRLGGAYGYTF	TGTGCCAGCAGCCGGAGATTGGGGGGCGCATATGGCTACACCTTC